This T cell receptor beta chain emerged from a study of technical replicates of blood from a handful of donors (dated by TCRdb to about 2017). Preparation of the library involved the immunoSEQ multiplex PCR assay. TCRdb took this table from immuneACCESS and kept in-frame rearrangements with V and J called. Such tables lack part of the clones; where checked against another copy, unresolved V genes explain under half of the gap, and the rest is unexplained. This sample holds 55,000 to 75,000 clones; over 85% were observed only once. The biggest ten clones account for roughly 4% of the sample. Looking up the germline V gene yields CDR1 LGHNA and CDR2 YSLEER. V loses 1 base, J loses 2 bases, and the germline ends lie 5 bases apart. From cysteine to phenylalanine, the CDR3 is 13 amino acids long. The DNA shown is the 39-base CDR3, in frame from base 1. With regard to this clone: The target of this receptor is not known. Base quality data are lacking; no much larger clone is found one base away.

The sequence links TRBV4-3 to TRBJ2-5, with an unclear D gene assignment. Source material: PBMCs. The receptor's source is a human donor in good health. Some clones in this sample may be carry-over from other donors' samples. The DNA is TGCGCCAGCAGCCAAGGCAGACAAGAGACCCAGTACTTC. Translation gives CASSQGRQETQYF.